These 23 T cell receptor beta chains originate from one sample sequenced in a study of cytomegalovirus exposure and HLA in healthy donors. The PCR employed 60 Vbeta primers together with 13 Jbeta primers. Measured with immunoSEQ multiplex PCR; TCRdb has only the in-frame clones, and not every one. The table shows roughly 150,000 clones, with approximately 80% occurring only once. Input material: PBMCs. The receptors derive from a woman aged 40-49 years in good health and CMV-seropositive.

The chain joins TRBV5-6 to TRBJ1-5, with D maybe TRBD1 (6 bases). The CDR3 is 15 residues long. V was clipped by 6 bases and J by 1 base, with 14 bases between them. In germline, CDR1 is SGHDT, CDR2 YYEEEE. The CDR3 spells CASTLGGGSNQPQHF. DNA of the CDR3: TGTGCCAGCACCCTGGGCGGGGGCAGCAATCAGCCCCAGCATTTT.

The V gene is TRBV7-9, the J gene TRBJ2-5, with 12 bases aligning to TRBD2. Germline CDR1 reads SEHNR; CDR2 reads FQNEAQ (reference sequence). CDR3 length: 16 residues. J gave up 4 bases and V 5 bases, and 8 bases lay outside the gene matches. CDR3 sequence reads: CASSHGLAGLSETQYF. CDR3 nucleotides: TGTGCCAGCAGCCACGGACTAGCGGGGCTGTCAGAGACCCAGTACTTC.

J is TRBJ1-1 and V is TRBV5-3; D gene uncertain. TRBV5-3 is noted as an ORF with a role that remains uncertain. The CDR3 is 12 amino acids. The V end lost 2 bases, the J end lost 3 bases, and 5 bases lay between the germline ends. Here the CDR3 reads CARSLIDTEAFF. The CDR3 DNA sequence: TGTGCCAGAAGCTTAATAGACACTGAAGCTTTCTTT.

The chain is built from TRBV28 and TRBJ1-1; D is unresolved. V was cut by 3 bases and J by 3 bases, with 5 bases left in between. This CDR3 is built from 12 residues. Per the germline V gene, CDR1 is MDHEN and CDR2 is SYDVKM. CDR3 DNA: TGTGCCAGCAGTTTGAGGCACACTGAAGCTTTCTTT. Its translation: CASSLRHTEAFF.

The rearrangement uses TRBV4-2 and TRBJ1-3; 9 bases line up with TRBD1. The V gene end was trimmed by 1 base and the J gene end by 4 bases; junction bases not matched to a gene: 11. The CDR3 is made up of 18 amino acids. Germline V gene lookup returns CDR1 LGHNA and CDR2 YNFKEQ. The CDR3 DNA follows: TGTGCCAGCAGCCAAGGAAGGCCGAGGACAGGGGCGGGAAACACCATATATTTT. As protein: CASSQGRPRTGAGNTIYF.

V is TRBV6-6 and J is TRBJ2-5; TRBD1 agrees at 8 bases. The J call is doubtful: the DNA matches TRBJ2-7 better. The CDR3 runs 16 residues. The germline V gene encodes CDR1 MNHNY and CDR2 SVGAGI (reference sequence). For the CDR3, the DNA is TGTGCCAGCAGTTCGAGAACCGGGACAGGATCCTACGAGCAGTACTTC. It specifies CASSSRTGTGSYEQYF.

This chain joins TRBV18 and TRBJ1-1; 8 nucleotides agree with TRBD1. Germline-derived CDR1 and CDR2 are KGHSH and LQKENI. V shed 1 base, J shed 3 bases, and the junction held 4 bases outside the gene matches. This CDR3 is 15 amino acids long. CDR3: CASSPLGQGDTEAFF. In DNA form, the CDR3 reads TGTGCCAGCTCACCACTAGGACAGGGAGACACTGAAGCTTTCTTT.

The chain has TRBV11-2 and TRBJ1-1; D is ambiguous. Germline assignment: CDR1 SGHAT and CDR2 FQNNGV. V was pared by 2 bases and J by 1 base, with 8 bases between. The CDR3 has 14 amino acids. The CDR3 here is CASSLKQENTEAFF. The CDR3 DNA reads as TGTGCCAGCAGCTTAAAACAAGAGAACACTGAAGCTTTCTTT.

V is TRBV18 and J is TRBJ2-7; D perhaps matches TRBD1 (6 bases). CDR1 KGHSH and CDR2 LQKENI come from the germline V gene. The CDR3 runs 14 residues. The ends were cut back, 2 bases at V and 3 bases at J, with 11 bases in the middle. CDR3: CASSPKQGNYEQYF. CDR3 nucleotides: TGTGCCAGCTCACCAAAACAGGGAAACTACGAGCAGTACTTC.

This chain connects TRBV6-1 to TRBJ1-4, with D tentatively TRBD1 (6 bases). The length of the CDR3 is 14 residues. Trimming stripped 4 bases from V and 4 bases from J, with 10 bases between. Germline CDR1 reads MNHNS; CDR2 reads SASEGT. The chain's CDR3 is CASSGTGFNEKLFF. The CDR3 DNA sequence: TGTGCCAGCAGTGGCACAGGGTTTAATGAAAAACTGTTTTTT.

The chain links TRBV12-2 to TRBJ1-1. TRBV12-2 is annotated as a pseudogene. CDR3 length equals 14 residues. The CDR3 coding sequence is TGTGGGCTCGCGGGAGCGATTATGAACACTGAAGCTTTCTTT. Translating it yields CGLAGAIMNTEAFF.

The chain has TRBV4-2 and TRBJ2-1; D is unclear. The CDR3 loop spans 14 amino acids. From germline, CDR1 is LGHNA and CDR2 YNFKEQ. V was cut by 2 bases and J by 8 bases, with 13 bases left in between. The CDR3 DNA reads TGTGCCAGCAGCCAATTATCTAGGCTTGATGAGCAGTTCTTC. Translating it yields CASSQLSRLDEQFF.

DNA of the CDR3: TGTGCCAGCAGCTTAGCGCCGGGGACCTACGAGCAGTACTTC. Encoded protein: CASSLAPGTYEQYF. The V call is TRBV11-2, the J call TRBJ2-7; tentatively, D is TRBD2 (5 bases). Germline CDR1 SGHAT, CDR2 FQNNGV. CDR3 length: 14 residues. Trimming pared 1 base from V and 2 bases from J, leaving 9 bases between.

The V gene is TRBV30, the J gene TRBJ1-4; possibly TRBD1 for D (6 bases). The CDR3 loop spans 14 amino acids. CDR1 and CDR2 from the germline V gene are GTSNPN and SVGIG (reference sequence). V was clipped by 8 bases and J by 5 bases, with 18 bases between them. CDR3 amino acids: CASQDRPANEKLFF. In nucleotides, the CDR3 is TGTGCCAGTCAAGACAGGCCGGCGAATGAAAAACTGTTTTTT.

This clone has a single count. The gene calls are TRBV5-4 and TRBJ2-7, with D possibly being TRBD2 (6 bases). Trimming removed 4 bases at V and 4 bases at J, with 18 bases between. The germline V gene has CDR1 SGHNT and CDR2 YYREEE (reference sequence). The CDR3 is 15 amino acids. The CDR3: CASSTSGLRRYEQYF. In DNA, the CDR3 is TGTGCCAGCAGCACCTCGGGACTGAGACGGTACGAGCAGTACTTC.

The sample holds a few counts of this clone. The chain combines TRBV11-1 with TRBJ2-1; 9 positions agree with TRBD1. Germline V CDR1 and CDR2: SGHAT, FQDESV (reference sequence). The CDR3 is 15 residues long. Trimming removed 4 bases from V and 3 bases from J; junction bases left unmatched: 4. The CDR3 nucleotides read TGTGCCAGCAGCTCGGACAGGGGCCGCTACAATGAGCAGTTCTTC. This translates into CASSSDRGRYNEQFF. Filled out from reference TRBV11-1 and TRBJ2-1, the complete variable domain reads EAEVAQSPRYKITEKSQAVAFWCDPISGHATLYWYRQILGQGPELLVQFQDESVVDDSQLPKDRFSAERLKGVDSTLKIQPAELGDSAMYLCASSSDRGRYNEQFFGPGTRLTVL.

J is TRBJ1-6 and V is TRBV7-9; D unclear. V lost 5 bases to trimming and J lost 7 bases, with 12 bases between them. The CDR3 is 14 residues long. Germline CDR1 and CDR2: SEHNR and FQNEAQ (reference sequence). CDR3 nucleotide sequence: TGTGCCAGCAGCCCGGCCGGGATGAATTCACCCCTCCACTTT. Its protein product is CASSPAGMNSPLHF.

This chain links TRBV28 with TRBJ2-2; 8 nucleotides line up with TRBD1. The junction had 7 bases not matched to a gene; V was cut back by 6 bases and J by 1 base. Germline CDR1 is MDHEN and CDR2 is SYDVKM. This CDR3 region has 16 residues. CDR3 sequence (DNA): TGTGCCAGCAGACTGTCCGGGACAGGGAACACCGGGGAGCTGTTTTTT. It encodes CASRLSGTGNTGELFF.

In the case of this clone: The same CDR3 also results from other DNA sequences found in this sample. The rearrangement uses TRBV7-6 and TRBJ1-1; possible D gene TRBD1, 5 bases. Per germline, CDR1 SGHVS and CDR2 FNYEAQ. The ends were cut back, 1 base at V and 0 bases at J, with 18 bases in the middle. The CDR3 contains 18 residues. In nucleotides, the CDR3 is TGTGCCAGCAGCTTAGAATGGTCTGGACAACGGGTGAACACTGAAGCTTTCTTT. Translated: CASSLEWSGQRVNTEAFF.

This clone was counted once. This rearrangement joins TRBV6-1 to TRBJ1-5, with TRBD1 identical over 9 bases. After removal of 3 bases from V and 9 bases from J, the junction contained 3 bases not matched to a gene. Germline V gene sequence: CDR1 MNHNS, CDR2 SASEGT. The CDR3 is 13 amino acids. For the CDR3, the DNA is TGTGCCAGCAGTGAGGGGACAGGGTTGCCCCAGCATTTT. Residues: CASSEGTGLPQHF.

This chain connects TRBV19 to TRBJ2-2, with D perhaps TRBD2 (5 bases). The CDR3 is 15 amino acids. Trimming removed 4 bases at V and 0 bases at J, with 9 bases between. Germline CDR1 reads LNHDA; CDR2 reads SQIVND (reference sequence). The CDR3 loop is CASSRPSPNTGELFF. The CDR3 bases are TGTGCCAGTAGTAGGCCTAGCCCGAACACCGGGGAGCTGTTTTTT.

The chain combines TRBV28 with TRBJ2-2, with TRBD1 matching 7 bases. Germline loops: CDR1 MDHEN, CDR2 SYDVKM. V trimming: 6 bases; J trimming: 4 bases; junction bases outside the gene matches: 11. The CDR3 totals 16 residues. The CDR3 protein is CASRRQGAKGTGELFF. CDR3 nucleotide sequence: TGTGCCAGCAGGAGACAGGGTGCGAAGGGCACCGGGGAGCTGTTTTTT. Combining the CDR3 with reference TRBV28 and TRBJ2-2 gives the whole variable domain DVKVTQSSRYLVKRTGEKVFLECVQDMDHENMFWYRQDPGLGLRLIYFSYDVKMKEKGDIPEGYSVSREKKERFSLILESASTNQTSMYLCASRRQGAKGTGELFFGEGSRLTVL.

V is TRBV27 and J is TRBJ2-5; TRBD2 matches at 7 bases. Germline CDR1 and CDR2: MNHEY and SMNVEV (reference sequence). The V gene end was trimmed by 6 bases and the J gene end by 3 bases; junction bases not matched to a gene: 16. This CDR3 comprises 17 residues. This CDR3 is CASREIGREYGEETQYF. The DNA for the CDR3 is TGTGCCAGCAGGGAAATAGGGCGGGAGTACGGAGAAGAGACCCAGTACTTC.